This TCR beta chain was recorded in a study of blood T cells in healthy people across ages. A J-beta primer mix and a sample-barcoded 5' primer were used in a second PCR of about 7 to 11 cycles. TCRdb re-called the 5' RACE reads with MiXCR, one entry per CDR3 protein. The sample has hundreds of thousands of distinct CDR3 sequences; 24% are singletons. Broader study findings: Measured against age, TCR beta diversity per million T cells decreased in a roughly linear manner.

Germline loops: CDR1 SEHNR, CDR2 FQNEAQ (reference sequence). This CDR3 contains 14 residues. With V trimmed by 5 bases and J by 5 bases, 5 bases remained unmatched. There are a few counts of this clonotype. Its antigen is unidentified. These sequences were also reported in another study, on T cells of mothers and their children. From that report: The second PCR used the M1S primer, and this primer added sample barcodes and 2-4 random nucleotides. Slightly, though not significantly, more overlap was seen in related than in unrelated mother-child pairs.

Sequenced: blood. The TCR comes from a boy under 18 in good health. The rearrangement uses TRBV7-9 and TRBJ1-4, with 7 bases identical to TRBD1. This CDR3 is CASSPGTDNEKLFF. For the CDR3, the DNA is TGTGCCAGCAGCCCCGGGACAGACAATGAAAAACTGTTTTTT.